This TCR beta chain is from a study of CXCR3-negative and CXCR3-positive naive CD8 T cells. Germline assignment: CDR1 DFQATT and CDR2 SNEGSKA (reference sequence). This CDR3 region has 18 residues. As to this clonotype: Its antigen is still unknown.

Notes on the study in general: Naive subsets displayed similar surface CD5, and TCR strength was inferred from TRB CDR3 properties. Comparison of naive cells showed more hydrophobic TRB CDR3s in CXCR3-positive than in CXCR3-negative naive cells. Both of the naive subsets showed about the same high diversity, but memory CD8+ cells had much less. Naive CXCR3-negative cells resembled naive CXCR3-positive cells in TRBV-TRBJ usage; memory cells differed.

The libraries of TRB cDNA were prepared using 5' RACE with UMI labels. TCRdb reprocessed the 5' RACE reads; each CDR3 protein has one entry and no DNA is given. The sample totals under 85,000 distinct CDR3 sequences. This receptor was obtained from a human donor in good health. Some clones in this sample may be carry-over from other donors' samples. J is TRBJ2-7 and V is TRBV20-1; TCRdb calls TRBD1, which cannot be checked without DNA. The sequencing input was naive CXCR3- CD8+ T cells from blood. As to subset: CD45RO-CCR7+CD27+CD95- naive CD8+ T cells lacking CXCR3 (TNR3-). The CDR3 sequence is CSARDWGLAGGEAYEQYF.